These 8 T cell receptor beta chains came from one sample sequenced in a study of HIV-infected patients and healthy controls. Antiretroviral therapy had run roughly three months, about 14 weeks, before follow-up blood collection. The repertoire came from unfractionated whole blood and reflected all unsorted peripheral T cells. Around 450 ng RNA was reverse transcribed with alpha and beta constant-region primers. Separate chain-specific third strand synthesis with multiplexing indices produced the alpha and beta libraries. TCRdb re-derived calls from the 5' RACE reads in MiXCR, one entry per CDR3 protein. Among some 6,600 distinct CDR3 sequences listed, about 9.4% were seen once. Specimen: blood, collected during antiretroviral therapy. Receptors originate from an adult with HIV infection.

The chain joins TRBV3-1 to TRBJ2-1; no clear D. This CDR3 has 15 residues. In germline, CDR1 is LGHDT, CDR2 YNNKEL (reference sequence). V lost 1 base and J 4 bases, leaving 11 bases between the germline ends. The CDR3 spells CASSQVIGTYNEQFF. CDR3 nucleotides: TGTGCCAGCAGCCAAGTCATCGGAACTTACAATGAGCAGTTCTTC.

Sample share makes this clonotype medium-sized. The chain couples TRBV12-3 or TRBV12-4 to TRBJ1-1; perhaps TRBD1 as D (5 bases). The V gene lost 6 bases and the J gene lost 6 bases, with 11 bases spanning the gap. CDR3 length: 12 amino acids. The DNA for the CDR3 is TGTGCCAGCAGCCAGGGCGATCCTGAAGCTTTCTTT. Translated: CASSQGDPEAFF.

This clonotype counts as medium-sized (0.01 to 0.1%). The chain joins TRBV28 to TRBJ2-6; maybe TRBD1 (6 bases). The V end lost 5 bases, the J end lost 1 base, and 18 bases lay between the germline ends. The CDR3 is 18 amino acids. Germline values: CDR1 MDHEN, CDR2 SYDVKM. The CDR3 here is CASSPGAGVSSGANVLTF. The CDR3 region has the DNA TGTGCCAGCAGTCCCGGGGCAGGGGTTTCGTCTGGGGCCAACGTCCTGACTTTC.

In its sample, this clonotype was seen a few times. The chain is built from TRBV5-1 and TRBJ2-1, with 9 nucleotides matching TRBD2. The CDR3 runs to 15 residues. From germline, CDR1 is SGHRS and CDR2 YFSETQ. Trimming took 4 bases from V and 9 from J; bases not matched to a gene: 11. The CDR3 nucleotides read TGCGCCAGCAGCAGCGGGGGGCCCACATTTAGTGAGCAGTTCTTC. It codes for CASSSGGPTFSEQFF. Variable domain in full (rest from reference TRBV5-1 and TRBJ2-1): KAGVTQTPRYLIKTRGQQVTLSCSPISGHRSVSWYQQTPGQGLQFLFEYFSETQRNKGNFPGRFSGRQFSNSRSEMNVSTLELGDSALYLCASSSGGPTFSEQFFGPGTRLTVL.

This clonotype was seen only a few times. The chain is built from TRBV7-2 and TRBJ2-7; unclear D gene. V was pared by 5 bases and J by 3 bases, with 11 bases between. From germline, CDR1 is SGHTA and CDR2 FQGNSA. The length of the CDR3 is 13 residues. The CDR3 region is CASSTRPFYEQYF. The CDR3 bases are TGTGCCAGCAGCACCCGGCCGTTCTACGAGCAGTACTTC. The variable domain in full, with the rest retrieved from reference TRBV7-2 and TRBJ2-7, is GAGVSQSPSNKVTEKGKDVELRCDPISGHTALYWYRQSLGQGLEFLIYFQGNSAPDKSGLPSDRFSAERTGGSVSTLTIQRTQQEDSAVYLCASSTRPFYEQYFGPGTRLTVT.

This clonotype ranks as medium-sized. This rearrangement joins TRBV29-1 to TRBJ1-5; tentative D call: TRBD1 (6 bases). Trimming removed 7 bases from V and 3 bases from J, with 19 bases in between. CDR1 is SQVTM, CDR2 ANQGSEA, per germline. The CDR3 totals 15 residues. CDR3 loop: CSGSGTTAPNQPQHF. The CDR3, as DNA: TGCAGCGGATCCGGGACAACAGCGCCCAATCAGCCCCAGCATTTT.

By share of the sample, this clonotype is medium-sized. The chain carries TRBV6-5 and TRBJ1-2; 7 nucleotides align to TRBD1. The CDR3 spans 12 residues. Germline V gene sequence: CDR1 MNHEY, CDR2 SVGAGI. With 6 bases clipped from V and 6 bases from J, the junction kept 4 bases outside the gene matches. In DNA form, the CDR3 reads TGTGCCAGCAGAACGGGGACAGATGGCTACACCTTC. Protein: CASRTGTDGYTF.

This clonotype was observed a handful of times. V and J are TRBV6-5 and TRBJ2-6; D is unresolved. Trimming took off 5 bases at V and 0 bases at J, with 8 bases between the two ends. This CDR3 contains 15 residues. Germline V gene lookup returns CDR1 MNHEY and CDR2 SVGAGI. The CDR3 DNA reads as TGTGCCAGCAGTCACCGACTCTCTGGGGCCAACGTCCTGACTTTC. Its protein is CASSHRLSGANVLTF.